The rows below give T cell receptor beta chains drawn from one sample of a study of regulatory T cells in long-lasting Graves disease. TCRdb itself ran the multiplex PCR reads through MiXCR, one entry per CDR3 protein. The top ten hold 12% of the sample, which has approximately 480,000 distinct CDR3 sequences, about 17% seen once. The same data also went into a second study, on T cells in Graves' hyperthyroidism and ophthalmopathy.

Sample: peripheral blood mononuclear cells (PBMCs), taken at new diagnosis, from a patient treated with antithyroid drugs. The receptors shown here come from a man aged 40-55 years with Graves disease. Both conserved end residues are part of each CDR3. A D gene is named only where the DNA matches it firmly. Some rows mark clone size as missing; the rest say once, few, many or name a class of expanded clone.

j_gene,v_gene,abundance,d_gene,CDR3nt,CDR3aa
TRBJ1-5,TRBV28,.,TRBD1,TGTGCCAGCACCCCCGGGACAGGAAGCAATCAGCCCCAGCATTTT,CASTPGTGSNQPQHF
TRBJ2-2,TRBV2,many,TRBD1,TGTGCCAGCACTTGGGAGACAGGGATTACCGGGGAGCTGTTTTTT,CASTWETGITGELFF
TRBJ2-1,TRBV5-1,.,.,TGCGCCAGCAGCCAGACTCGGGACTCCTACAATGAGCAGTTCTTC,CASSQTRDSYNEQFF
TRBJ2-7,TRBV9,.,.,TGTGCCAGCAGCCCAAGACAGGTTCTATCCTACGAGCAGTACTTC,CASSPRQVLSYEQYF
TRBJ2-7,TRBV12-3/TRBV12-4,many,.,TGTGCCAGCAGTTTAAGTTCTACAGAGCAGTACTTC,CASSLSSTEQYF
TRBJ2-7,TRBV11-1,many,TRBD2,TGTGCCAGCAGCTCGCTCCGGAGCGGGAGGTCCACCTACGAGCAGTACTTC,CASSSLRSGRSTYEQYF
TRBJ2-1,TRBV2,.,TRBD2,TGTGCCAGCGGGTTAGGTCTAGCGGGAGGCTACAATGAGCAGTTCTTC,CASGLGLAGGYNEQFF
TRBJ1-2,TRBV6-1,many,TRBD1,TGTGCCAGCAGCTATGGACAGGGGACTGGCTACACCTTC,CASSYGQGTGYTF
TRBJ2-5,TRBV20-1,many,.,TGCAGTGCTTCCGGAAAAGAGACCCAGTACTTC,CSASGKETQYF
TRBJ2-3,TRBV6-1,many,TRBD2,TGTGCCAGCAGTACCCGACTAGCGGCCCAGGGAGCTAGCACAGATACGCAGTATTTT,CASSTRLAAQGASTDTQYF
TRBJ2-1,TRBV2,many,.,TGTGCCAGCAGTGAACCGATTGATAGAGGCTCCTACAATGAGCAGTTCTTC,CASSEPIDRGSYNEQFF
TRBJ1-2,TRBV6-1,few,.,TGTGCCAGCAGTGAACTCATCGGAACTAACTATGGCTACACCTTC,CASSELIGTNYGYTF
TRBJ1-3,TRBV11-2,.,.,TGTGCCAGCAGCTTCGGTGCCTCTGGAAACACCATATATTTT,CASSFGASGNTIYF
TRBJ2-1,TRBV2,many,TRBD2,TGTGCCAGCAGTGACCATCCGACTAGCGGATTCTACAATGAGCAGTTCTTC,CASSDHPTSGFYNEQFF
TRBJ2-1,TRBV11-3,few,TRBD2,TGTGCCAGCAGCTTAACGGGACTAGCGGTCTCCTACAATGAGCAGTTCTTC,CASSLTGLAVSYNEQFF
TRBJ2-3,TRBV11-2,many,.,TGTGCCAGCAGCTTAGGGCAGATGGGGTCGGGAGCAGATACGCAGTATTTT,CASSLGQMGSGADTQYF
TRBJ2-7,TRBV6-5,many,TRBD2,TGTGCCAGCAGTTACCAAACTAGCGCGAGCCTCTACGAGCAGTACTTC,CASSYQTSASLYEQYF
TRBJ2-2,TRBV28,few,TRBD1,TGTGCCAGCAGGCTACAGGGGGATGGCGGGGAGCTGGTTTTT,CASRLQGDGGELVF